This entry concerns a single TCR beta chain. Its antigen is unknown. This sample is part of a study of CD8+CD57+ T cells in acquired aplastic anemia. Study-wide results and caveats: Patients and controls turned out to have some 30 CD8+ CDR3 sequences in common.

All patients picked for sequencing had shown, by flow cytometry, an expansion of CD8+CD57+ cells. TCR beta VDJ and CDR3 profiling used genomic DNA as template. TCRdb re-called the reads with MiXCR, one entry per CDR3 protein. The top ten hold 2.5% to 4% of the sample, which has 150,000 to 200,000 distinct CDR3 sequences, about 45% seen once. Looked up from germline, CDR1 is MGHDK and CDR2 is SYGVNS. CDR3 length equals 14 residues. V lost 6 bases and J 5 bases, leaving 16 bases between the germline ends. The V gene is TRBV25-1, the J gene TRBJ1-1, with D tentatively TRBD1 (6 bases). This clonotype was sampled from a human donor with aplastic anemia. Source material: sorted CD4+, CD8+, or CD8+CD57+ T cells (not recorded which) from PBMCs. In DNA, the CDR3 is TGTGCCAGCAGCTTAGCAGGGGACGGGACTGAAGCTTTCTTT. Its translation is CASSLAGDGTEAFF.